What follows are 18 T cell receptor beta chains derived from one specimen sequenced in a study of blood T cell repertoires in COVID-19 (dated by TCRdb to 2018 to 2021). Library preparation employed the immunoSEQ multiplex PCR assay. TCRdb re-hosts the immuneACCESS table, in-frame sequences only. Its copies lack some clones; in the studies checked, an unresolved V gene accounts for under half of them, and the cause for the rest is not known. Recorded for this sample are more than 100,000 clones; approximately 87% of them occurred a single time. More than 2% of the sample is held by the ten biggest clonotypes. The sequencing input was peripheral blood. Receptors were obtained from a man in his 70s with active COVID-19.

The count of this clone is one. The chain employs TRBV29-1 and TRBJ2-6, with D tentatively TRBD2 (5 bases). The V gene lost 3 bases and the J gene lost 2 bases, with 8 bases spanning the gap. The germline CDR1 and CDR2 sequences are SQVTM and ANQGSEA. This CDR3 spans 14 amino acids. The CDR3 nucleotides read TGCAGCGTTGAGGGAGCAGCTGGGGCCAACGTCCTGACTTTC. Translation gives CSVEGAAGANVLTF. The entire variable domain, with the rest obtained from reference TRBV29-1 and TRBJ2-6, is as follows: SAVISQKPSRDICQRGTSLTIQCQVDSQVTMMFWYRQQPGQSLTLIATANQGSEATYESGFVIDKFPISRPNLTFSTLTVSNMSPEDSSIYLCSVEGAAGANVLTFGAGSRLTVL.

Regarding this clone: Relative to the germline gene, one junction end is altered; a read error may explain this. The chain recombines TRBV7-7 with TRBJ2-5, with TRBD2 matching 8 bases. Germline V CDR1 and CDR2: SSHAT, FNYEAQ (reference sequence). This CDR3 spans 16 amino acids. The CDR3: CASSPGAAGVGETQYF. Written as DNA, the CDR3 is TGTGCTAGCAGCCCCGGGGCAGCGGGAGTTGGGGAGACCCAGTACTTC.

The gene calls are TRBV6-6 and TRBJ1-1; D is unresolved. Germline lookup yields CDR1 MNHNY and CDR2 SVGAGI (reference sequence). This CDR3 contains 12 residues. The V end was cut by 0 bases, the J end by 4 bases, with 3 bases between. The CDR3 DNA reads TGTGCCAGCAGTTACTCGAGCACTGAAGCTTTCTTT. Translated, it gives CASSYSSTEAFF.

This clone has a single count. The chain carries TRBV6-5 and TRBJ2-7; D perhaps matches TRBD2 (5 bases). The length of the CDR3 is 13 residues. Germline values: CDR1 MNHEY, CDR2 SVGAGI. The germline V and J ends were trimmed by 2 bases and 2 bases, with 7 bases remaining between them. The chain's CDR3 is CASSYEGAYEQYF. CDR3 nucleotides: TGTGCCAGCAGTTACGAGGGAGCCTACGAGCAGTACTTC.

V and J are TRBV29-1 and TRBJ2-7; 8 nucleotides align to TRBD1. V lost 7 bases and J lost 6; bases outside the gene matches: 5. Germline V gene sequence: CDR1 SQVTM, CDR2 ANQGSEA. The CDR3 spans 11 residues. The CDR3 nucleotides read TGCAGCGCCCAGGGGGCTGGCGAGCAGTACTTC. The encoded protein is CSAQGAGEQYF.

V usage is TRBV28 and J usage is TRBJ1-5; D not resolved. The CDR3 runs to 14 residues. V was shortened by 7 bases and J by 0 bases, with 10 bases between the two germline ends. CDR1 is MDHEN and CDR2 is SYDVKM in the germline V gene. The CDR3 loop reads CASTSRHSNQPQHF. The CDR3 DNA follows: TGTGCCAGCACCTCCAGGCATAGCAATCAGCCCCAGCATTTT.

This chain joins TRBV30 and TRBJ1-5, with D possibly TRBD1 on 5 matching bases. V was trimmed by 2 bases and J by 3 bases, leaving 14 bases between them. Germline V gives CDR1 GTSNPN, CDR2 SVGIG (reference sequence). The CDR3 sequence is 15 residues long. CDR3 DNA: TGTGCCTGGAGTCCCCAGGGAAGAGACAATCAGCCCCAGCATTTT. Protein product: CAWSPQGRDNQPQHF.

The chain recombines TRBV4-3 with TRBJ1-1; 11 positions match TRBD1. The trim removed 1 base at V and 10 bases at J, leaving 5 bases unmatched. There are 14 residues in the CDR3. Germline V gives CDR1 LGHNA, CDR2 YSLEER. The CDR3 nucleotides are TGCGCCAGCAGCCAAGGTGGACAGGGGGCGAGAGCTTTCTTT. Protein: CASSQGGQGARAFF.

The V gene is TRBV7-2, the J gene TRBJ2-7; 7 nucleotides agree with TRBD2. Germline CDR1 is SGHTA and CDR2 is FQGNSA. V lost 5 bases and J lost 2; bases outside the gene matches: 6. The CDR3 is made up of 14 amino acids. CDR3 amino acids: CASSTGGPPYEQYF. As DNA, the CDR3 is TGTGCCAGCAGCACGGGGGGACCCCCCTACGAGCAGTACTTC.

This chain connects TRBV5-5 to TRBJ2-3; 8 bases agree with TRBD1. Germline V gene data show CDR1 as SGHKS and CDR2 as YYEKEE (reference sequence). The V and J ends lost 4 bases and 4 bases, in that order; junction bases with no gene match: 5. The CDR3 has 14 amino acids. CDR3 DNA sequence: TGTGCCAGCAGCCACGGACAGGGTCCAGATACGCAGTATTTT. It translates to CASSHGQGPDTQYF.

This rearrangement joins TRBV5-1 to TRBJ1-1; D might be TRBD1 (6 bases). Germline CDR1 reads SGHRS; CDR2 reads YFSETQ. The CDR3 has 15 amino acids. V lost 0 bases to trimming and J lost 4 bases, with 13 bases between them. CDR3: CASSLDGGGRTEAFF. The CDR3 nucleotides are TGCGCCAGCAGCTTGGATGGGGGCGGACGCACTGAAGCTTTCTTT.

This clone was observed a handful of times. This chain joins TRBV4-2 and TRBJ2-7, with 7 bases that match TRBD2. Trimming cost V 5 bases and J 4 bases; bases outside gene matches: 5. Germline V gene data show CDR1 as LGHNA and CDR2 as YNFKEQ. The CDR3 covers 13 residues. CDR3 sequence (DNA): TGTGCCAGCAGCGCGGGACTACGATACGAGCAGTACTTC. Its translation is CASSAGLRYEQYF.

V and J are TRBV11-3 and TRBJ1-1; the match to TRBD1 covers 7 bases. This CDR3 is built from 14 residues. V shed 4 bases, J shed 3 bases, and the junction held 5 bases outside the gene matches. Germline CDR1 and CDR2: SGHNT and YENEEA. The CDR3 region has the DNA TGTGCCAGCAGCTCCACAGGGGCCTACACTGAAGCTTTCTTT. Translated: CASSSTGAYTEAFF.

The DNA of the CDR3 is TGTGCCAGCAGGACTAGCGGGGCTAACAATGAGCAGTTCTTC. Encoded protein: CASRTSGANNEQFF. The rearrangement joins TRBV6-6 to TRBJ2-1; 11 bases line up with TRBD2. The CDR3 is made up of 14 amino acids. With 6 bases clipped from V and 5 bases from J, the junction kept 3 bases outside the gene matches. Germline CDR1 reads MNHNY; CDR2 reads SVGAGI (reference sequence).

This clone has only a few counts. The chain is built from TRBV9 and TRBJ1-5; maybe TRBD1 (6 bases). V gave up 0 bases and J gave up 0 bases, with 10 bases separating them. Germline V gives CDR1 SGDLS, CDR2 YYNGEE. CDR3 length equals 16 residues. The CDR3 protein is CASSVGSDSSNQPQHF. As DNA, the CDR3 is TGTGCCAGCAGCGTAGGGTCGGACAGTAGCAATCAGCCCCAGCATTTT.

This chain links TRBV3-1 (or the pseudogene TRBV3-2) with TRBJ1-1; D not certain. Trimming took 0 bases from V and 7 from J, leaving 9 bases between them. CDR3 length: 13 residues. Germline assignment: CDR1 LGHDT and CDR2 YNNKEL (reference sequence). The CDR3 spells CASSQEAAGEAFF. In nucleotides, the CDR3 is TGTGCCAGCAGCCAAGAAGCTGCGGGTGAAGCTTTCTTT.

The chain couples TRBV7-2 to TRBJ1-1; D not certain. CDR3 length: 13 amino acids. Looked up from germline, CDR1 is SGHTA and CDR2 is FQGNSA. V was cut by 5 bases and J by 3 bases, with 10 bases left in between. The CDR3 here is CASSPRSDTEAFF. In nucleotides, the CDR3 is TGTGCCAGCAGCCCCCGGTCGGACACTGAAGCTTTCTTT.

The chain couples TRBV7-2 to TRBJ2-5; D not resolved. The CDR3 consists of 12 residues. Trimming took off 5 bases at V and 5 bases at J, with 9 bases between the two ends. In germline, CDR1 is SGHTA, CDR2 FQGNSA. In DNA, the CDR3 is TGTGCCAGCAGCCGCTCCCGGGAGACCCAGTACTTC. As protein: CASSRSRETQYF.